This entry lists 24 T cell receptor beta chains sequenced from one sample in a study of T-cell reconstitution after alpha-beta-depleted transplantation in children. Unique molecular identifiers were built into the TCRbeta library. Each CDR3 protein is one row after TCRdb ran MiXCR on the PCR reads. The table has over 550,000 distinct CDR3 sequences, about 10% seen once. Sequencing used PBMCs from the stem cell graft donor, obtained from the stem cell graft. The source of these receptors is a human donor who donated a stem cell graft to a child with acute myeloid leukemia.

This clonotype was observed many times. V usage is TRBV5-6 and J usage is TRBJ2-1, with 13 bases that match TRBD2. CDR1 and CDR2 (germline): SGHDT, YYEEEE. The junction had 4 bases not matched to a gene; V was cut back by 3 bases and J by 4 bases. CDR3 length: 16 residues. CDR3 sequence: CASSSLAGGSYNEQFF. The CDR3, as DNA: TGTGCCAGCAGCTCACTAGCGGGAGGGTCATACAATGAGCAGTTCTTC. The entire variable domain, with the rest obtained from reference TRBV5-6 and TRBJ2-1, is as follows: DAGVTQSPTHLIKTRGQQVTLRCSPKSGHDTVSWYQQALGQGPQFIFQYYEEEERQRGNFPDRFSGHQFPNYSSELNVNALLLGDSALYLCASSSLAGGSYNEQFFGPGTRLTVL.

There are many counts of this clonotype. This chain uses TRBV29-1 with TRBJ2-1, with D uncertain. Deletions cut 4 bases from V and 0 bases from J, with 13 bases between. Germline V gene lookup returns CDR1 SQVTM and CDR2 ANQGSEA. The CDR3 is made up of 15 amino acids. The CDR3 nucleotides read TGCAGCGTTGGTGGCAGTAGAAGCTCCTACAATGAGCAGTTCTTC. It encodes CSVGGSRSSYNEQFF.

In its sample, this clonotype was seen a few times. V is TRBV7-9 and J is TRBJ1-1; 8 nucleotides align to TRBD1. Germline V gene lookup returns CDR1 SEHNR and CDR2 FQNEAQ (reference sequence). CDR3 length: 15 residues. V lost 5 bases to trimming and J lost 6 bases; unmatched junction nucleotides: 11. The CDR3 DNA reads TGTGCCAGCAGCCCGCGACAGGGGATGGTGGCTGAAGCTTTCTTT. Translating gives CASSPRQGMVAEAFF.

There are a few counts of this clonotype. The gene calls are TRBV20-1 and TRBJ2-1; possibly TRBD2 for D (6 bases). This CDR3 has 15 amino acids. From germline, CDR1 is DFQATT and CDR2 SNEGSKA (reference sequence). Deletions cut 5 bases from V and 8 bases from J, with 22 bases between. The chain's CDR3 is CSAQTGLPRDYEQFF. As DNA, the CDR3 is TGCAGTGCTCAGACGGGACTCCCACGCGACTATGAGCAGTTCTTC.

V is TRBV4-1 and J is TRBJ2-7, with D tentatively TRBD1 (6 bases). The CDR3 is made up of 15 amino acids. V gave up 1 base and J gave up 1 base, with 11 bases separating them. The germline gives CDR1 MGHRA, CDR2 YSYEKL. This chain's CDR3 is CASSQVNRASYEQYF. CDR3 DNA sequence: TGCGCCAGCAGCCAAGTGAACAGGGCATCCTACGAGCAGTACTTC.

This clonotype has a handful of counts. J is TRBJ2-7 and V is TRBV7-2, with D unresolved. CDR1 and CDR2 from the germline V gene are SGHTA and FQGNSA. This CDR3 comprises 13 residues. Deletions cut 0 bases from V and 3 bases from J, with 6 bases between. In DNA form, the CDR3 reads TGTGCCAGCAGCTTAGCGCCCGGCTACGAGCAGTACTTC. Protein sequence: CASSLAPGYEQYF.

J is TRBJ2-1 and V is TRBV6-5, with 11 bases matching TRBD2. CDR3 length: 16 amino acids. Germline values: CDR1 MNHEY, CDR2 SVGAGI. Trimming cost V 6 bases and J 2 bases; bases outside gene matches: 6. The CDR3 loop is CASRLTSGGTYNEQFF. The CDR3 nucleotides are TGTGCCAGCAGACTTACTAGCGGGGGAACCTACAATGAGCAGTTCTTC.

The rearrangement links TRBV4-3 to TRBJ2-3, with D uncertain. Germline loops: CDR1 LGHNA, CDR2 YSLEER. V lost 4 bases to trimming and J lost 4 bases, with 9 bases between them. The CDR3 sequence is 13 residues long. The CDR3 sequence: CASSRFPPDTQYF. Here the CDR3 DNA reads TGCGCCAGCAGCCGATTTCCCCCAGATACGCAGTATTTT.

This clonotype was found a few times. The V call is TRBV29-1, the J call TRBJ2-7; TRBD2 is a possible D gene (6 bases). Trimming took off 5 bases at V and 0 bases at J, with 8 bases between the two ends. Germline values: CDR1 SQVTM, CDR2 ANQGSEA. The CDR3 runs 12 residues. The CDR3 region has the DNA TGCAGCGTTCTAGCGACCTCCTACGAGCAGTACTTC. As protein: CSVLATSYEQYF.

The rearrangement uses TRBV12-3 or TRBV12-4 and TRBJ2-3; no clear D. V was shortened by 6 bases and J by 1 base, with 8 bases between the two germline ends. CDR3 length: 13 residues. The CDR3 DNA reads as TGTGCCAGCAGGTGGACGGGCACAGATACGCAGTATTTT. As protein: CASRWTGTDTQYF.

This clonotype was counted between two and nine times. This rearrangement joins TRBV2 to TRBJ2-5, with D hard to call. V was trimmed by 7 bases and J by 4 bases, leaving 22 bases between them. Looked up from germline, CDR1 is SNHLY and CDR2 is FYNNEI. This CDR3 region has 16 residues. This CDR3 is CASTRSPYRVRETQYF. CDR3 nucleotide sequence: TGTGCCAGCACCCGAAGCCCGTATAGGGTGCGAGAGACCCAGTACTTC.

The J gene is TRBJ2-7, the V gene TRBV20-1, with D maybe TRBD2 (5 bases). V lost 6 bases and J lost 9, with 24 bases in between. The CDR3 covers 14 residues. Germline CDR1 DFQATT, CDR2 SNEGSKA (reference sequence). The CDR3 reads CSAGSPDRAGRQYF. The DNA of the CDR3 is TGCAGTGCCGGCTCCCCTGACCGCGCGGGCCGGCAGTACTTC.

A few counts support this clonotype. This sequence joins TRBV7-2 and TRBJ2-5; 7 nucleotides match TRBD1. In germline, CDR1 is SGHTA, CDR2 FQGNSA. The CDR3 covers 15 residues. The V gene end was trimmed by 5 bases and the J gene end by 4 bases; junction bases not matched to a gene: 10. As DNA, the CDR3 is TGTGCCAGCAGCCTCAAAACAGGGGCAGGAGAGACCCAGTACTTC. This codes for CASSLKTGAGETQYF.

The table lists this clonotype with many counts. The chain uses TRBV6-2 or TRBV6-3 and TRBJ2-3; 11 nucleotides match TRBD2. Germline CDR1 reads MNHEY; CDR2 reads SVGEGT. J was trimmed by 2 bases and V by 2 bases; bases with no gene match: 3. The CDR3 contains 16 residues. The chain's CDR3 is CASSYGTSGNTDTQYF. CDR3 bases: TGTGCCAGCAGTTACGGGACTAGCGGTAACACAGATACGCAGTATTTT.

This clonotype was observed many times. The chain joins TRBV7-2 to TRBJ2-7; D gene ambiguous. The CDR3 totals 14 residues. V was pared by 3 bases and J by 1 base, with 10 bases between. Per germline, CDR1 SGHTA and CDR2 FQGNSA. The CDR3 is CASSFFMDSYEQYF. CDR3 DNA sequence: TGTGCCAGCAGCTTTTTTATGGATTCCTACGAGCAGTACTTC.

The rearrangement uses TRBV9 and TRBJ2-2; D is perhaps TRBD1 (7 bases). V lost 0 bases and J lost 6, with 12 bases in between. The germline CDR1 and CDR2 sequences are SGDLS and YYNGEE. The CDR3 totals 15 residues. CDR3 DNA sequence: TGTGCCAGCAGCGTAGCTCCCAGGGGGGCCGGGGAGCTGTTTTTT. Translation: CASSVAPRGAGELFF.

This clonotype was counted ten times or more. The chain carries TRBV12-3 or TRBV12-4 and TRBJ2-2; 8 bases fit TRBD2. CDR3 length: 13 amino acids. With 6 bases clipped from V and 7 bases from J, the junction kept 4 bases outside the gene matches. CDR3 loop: CASRTSVVGELFF. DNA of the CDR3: TGTGCCAGCAGGACTAGCGTTGTCGGGGAGCTGTTTTTT.

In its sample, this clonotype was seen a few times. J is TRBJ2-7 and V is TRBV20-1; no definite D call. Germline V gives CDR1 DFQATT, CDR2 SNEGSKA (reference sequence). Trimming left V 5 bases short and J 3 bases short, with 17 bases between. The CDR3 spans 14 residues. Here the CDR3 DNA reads TGCAGTGCTTTGACACCATCAACACTCTACGAGCAGTACTTC. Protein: CSALTPSTLYEQYF.

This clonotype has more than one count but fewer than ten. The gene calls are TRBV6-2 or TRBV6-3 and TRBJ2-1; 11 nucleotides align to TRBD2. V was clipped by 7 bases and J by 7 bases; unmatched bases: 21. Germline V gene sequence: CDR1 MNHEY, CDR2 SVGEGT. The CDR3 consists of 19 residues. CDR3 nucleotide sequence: TGTGCCAGCACCCCCCTCCCGGGGAGAACTAGCGGGAGCCGTAATGAGCAGTTCTTC. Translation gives CASTPLPGRTSGSRNEQFF.

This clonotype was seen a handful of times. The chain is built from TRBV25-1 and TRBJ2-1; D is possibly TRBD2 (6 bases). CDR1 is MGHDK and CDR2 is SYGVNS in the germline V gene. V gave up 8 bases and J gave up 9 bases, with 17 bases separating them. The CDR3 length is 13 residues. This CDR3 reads CASRDSKVVEQFF. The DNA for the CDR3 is TGTGCCAGCCGGGACTCCAAGGTTGTTGAGCAGTTCTTC.

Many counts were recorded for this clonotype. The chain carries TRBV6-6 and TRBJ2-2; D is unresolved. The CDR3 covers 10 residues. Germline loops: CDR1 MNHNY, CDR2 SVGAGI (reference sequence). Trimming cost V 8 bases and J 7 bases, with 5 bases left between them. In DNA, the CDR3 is TGTGCCAGCTATGTCGGGGAGCTGTTTTTT. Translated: CASYVGELFF.

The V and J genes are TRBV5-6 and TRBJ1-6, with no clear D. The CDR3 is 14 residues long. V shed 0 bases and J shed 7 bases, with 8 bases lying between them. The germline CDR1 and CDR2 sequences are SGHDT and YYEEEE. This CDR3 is CASSLAPANSPLHF. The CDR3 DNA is TGTGCCAGCAGCTTGGCTCCTGCCAATTCACCCCTCCACTTT.

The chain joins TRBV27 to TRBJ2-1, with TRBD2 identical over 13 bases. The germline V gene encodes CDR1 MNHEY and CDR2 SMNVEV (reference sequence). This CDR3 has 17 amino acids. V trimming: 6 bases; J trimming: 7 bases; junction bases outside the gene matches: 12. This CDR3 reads CASSTPGTSGIGNEQFF. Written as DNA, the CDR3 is TGTGCCAGCAGCACTCCCGGGACTAGCGGGATTGGGAATGAGCAGTTCTTC.

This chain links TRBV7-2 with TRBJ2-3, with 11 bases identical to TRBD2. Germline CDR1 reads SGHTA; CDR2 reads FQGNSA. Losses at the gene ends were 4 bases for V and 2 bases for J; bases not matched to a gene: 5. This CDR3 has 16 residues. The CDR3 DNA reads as TGTGCCAGCAGCTACCTGGGACTAGCGGCCACAGATACGCAGTATTTT. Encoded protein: CASSYLGLAATDTQYF.